The source of this TCR beta chain is a study of CD8 T cells in ankylosing spondylitis. From germline, CDR1 is SNHLY and CDR2 FYNNEI. This CDR3 spans 15 amino acids. The V and J ends lost 6 bases and 6 bases respectively, with 15 bases between them. Study results and caveats: Disease-linked clones, CD8+, were relatively rare in peripheral blood. Blood from ankylosing spondylitis patients appeared to carry a characteristic roughly eight-variant TCR beta motif.

Using its own MiXCR run on the 5' RACE reads, TCRdb lists one record per CDR3 protein. This sample yields 200,000 to 300,000 distinct CDR3 sequences, of which about 10% are seen a single time; 2.5% to 3% belongs to the top ten. This clonotype was picked up many times. Its specificity is not known. Material: blood, either unsorted or a sorted T cell fraction (not recorded which). The sequence came from a male donor with ankylosing spondylitis or in good health (not recorded which). This chain connects TRBV2 to TRBJ1-6; the D is unclear. The CDR3 here is CASRPDGVGNSPLHF. The CDR3 coding sequence is TGTGCCAGCAGACCCGACGGGGTCGGTAATTCACCCCTCCACTTT.